A selection of T cell receptor beta chains follows, all from one sample in a study. TCRdb reprocessed the 5' RACE reads with MiXCR, giving one entry per CDR3 protein. The sample has roughly 45,000 distinct CDR3 sequences, around a fifth seen once. The sample comprised Tregs sorted from a lymph node. These receptors were taken from a female donor with breast cancer. Both conserved end residues are part of each CDR3. The D gene is left open where the match is weak. Only some rows state a clone size, as once, few, many or a class for expanded clones.

v_gene: TRBV5-1; d_gene: .; abundance: many; j_gene: TRBJ2-7; CDR3nt: TGCGCCAGCAGCTTGGGAGGGTCTGTGGGGGAGCAGTACTTC; CDR3aa: CASSLGGSVGEQYF
v_gene: TRBV28; d_gene: TRBD2; abundance: few; j_gene: TRBJ2-1; CDR3nt: TGTGCCAGCAGCTTAATTGGGGGGGGTAATGAGCAGTTCTTC; CDR3aa: CASSLIGGGNEQFF
v_gene: TRBV4-1; d_gene: .; abundance: .; j_gene: TRBJ2-7; CDR3nt: TGCGCCAGCAGCCAAGATACTGCGGGGGCCGAGCAGTGCTTC; CDR3aa: CASSQDTAGAEQCF
v_gene: TRBV20-1; d_gene: .; abundance: .; j_gene: TRBJ1-2; CDR3nt: TGCAGTGCTAAACAGGAGGGTGGCTACACCTTC; CDR3aa: CSAKQEGGYTF
v_gene: TRBV9; d_gene: .; abundance: .; j_gene: TRBJ2-1; CDR3nt: TGTGCCAGCAGCCCCCGGCCAGCTACCTACAATGAGCAGTTCTTC; CDR3aa: CASSPRPATYNEQFF
v_gene: TRBV28; d_gene: .; abundance: few; j_gene: TRBJ1-4; CDR3nt: TGTGCCAGCAGTCCCAAGACAGAATTTAATGAAAAACTGTTTTTT; CDR3aa: CASSPKTEFNEKLFF
v_gene: TRBV20-1; d_gene: TRBD1; abundance: many; j_gene: TRBJ1-6; CDR3nt: TGCAGTGCTAGAACAGGGGGTTATTCACCCCTCCACTTT; CDR3aa: CSARTGGYSPLHF
v_gene: TRBV29-1; d_gene: .; abundance: many; j_gene: TRBJ1-1; CDR3nt: TGCAGCGGCGAGGCGGGAACTGAAGCTTTCTTT; CDR3aa: CSGEAGTEAFF
v_gene: TRBV5-1; d_gene: .; abundance: medium-sized; j_gene: TRBJ2-3; CDR3nt: TGCGCCAGCAGCTTGGTTGCGGCAGAGACAGATACGCAGTATTTT; CDR3aa: CASSLVAAETDTQYF
v_gene: TRBV4-2; d_gene: .; abundance: .; j_gene: TRBJ1-5; CDR3nt: TGTGCCAGCAGCAAGGCCGGGGCAGTTAGCAATCAGCCCCAGCATTTT; CDR3aa: CASSKAGAVSNQPQHF
v_gene: TRBV13; d_gene: .; abundance: .; j_gene: TRBJ2-2; CDR3nt: TGTGCCAGCAGCTTAGAGGACACCGGGGAGCTGTTTTTT; CDR3aa: CASSLEDTGELFF
v_gene: TRBV7-2; d_gene: TRBD2; abundance: .; j_gene: TRBJ2-7; CDR3nt: TGTGCCAGCAGTGCACCCACTAGCGGACGATTCTACGAGCAGTACTTC; CDR3aa: CASSAPTSGRFYEQYF